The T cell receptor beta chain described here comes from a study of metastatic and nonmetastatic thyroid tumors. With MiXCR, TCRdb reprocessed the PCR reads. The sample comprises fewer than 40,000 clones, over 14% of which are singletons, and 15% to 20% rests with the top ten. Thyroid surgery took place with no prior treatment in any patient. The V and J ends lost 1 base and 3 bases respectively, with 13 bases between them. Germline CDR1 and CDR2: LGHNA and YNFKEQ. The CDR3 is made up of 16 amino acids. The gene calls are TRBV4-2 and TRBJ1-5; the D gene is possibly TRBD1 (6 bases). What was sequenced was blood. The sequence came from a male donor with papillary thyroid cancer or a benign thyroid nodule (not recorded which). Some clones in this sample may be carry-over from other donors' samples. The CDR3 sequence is CASSQGAGAFNQPQHF. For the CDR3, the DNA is TGTGCCAGCAGCCAAGGGGCAGGGGCCTTCAATCAGCCCCAGCATTTT.